This T cell receptor (beta chain) derives from a study of post-analysis software for immune sequencing data. Study overall: Included among the disease courses, which were recorded for the cohort, were relapsing-remitting, secondary progressive and progressive-relapsing multiple sclerosis. Study-wide findings and caveats: The study found significantly lower normalized Chao1 diversity in multiple sclerosis patients than in controls. Higher frequency in patients than in controls was seen for several TRBV segments, with TRBV5-6, TRBV5-1 and TRBV20-1 among them.

Germline lookup yields CDR1 SQVTM and CDR2 ANQGSEA. Trimming took 6 bases from V and 0 from J; bases not matched to a gene: 4. The CDR3 loop spans 15 amino acids. The table lists this clonotype with a few counts. Antigen specificity is unknown. Tagging with unique molecular identifiers was a feature of the TCR beta cDNA libraries. From the PCR reads, TCRdb called clonotypes with MiXCR, one entry per CDR3 protein. This sample has about 810,000 distinct CDR3 sequences, with approximately 50% found just once. The TCR originated in a girl under 18 with multiple sclerosis. Source material: blood. The rearrangement links TRBV29-1 to TRBJ2-1, with 11 positions matching TRBD1. The CDR3 region has the DNA TGCAGCGTGGACAGGGGGCAGGGCTCCTACAATGAGCAGTTCTTC. This sequence encodes CSVDRGQGSYNEQFF.